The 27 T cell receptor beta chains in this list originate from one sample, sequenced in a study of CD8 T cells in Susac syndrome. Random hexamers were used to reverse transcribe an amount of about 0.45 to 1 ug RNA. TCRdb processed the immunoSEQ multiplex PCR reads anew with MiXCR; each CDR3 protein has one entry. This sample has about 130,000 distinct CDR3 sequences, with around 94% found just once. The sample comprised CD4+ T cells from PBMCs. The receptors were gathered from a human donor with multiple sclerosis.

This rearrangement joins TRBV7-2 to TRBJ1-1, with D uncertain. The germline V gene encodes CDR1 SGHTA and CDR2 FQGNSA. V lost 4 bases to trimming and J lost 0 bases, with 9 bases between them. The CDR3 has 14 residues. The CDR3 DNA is TGTGCCAGCAGCTCTACAGACATGAACACTGAAGCTTTCTTT. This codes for CASSSTDMNTEAFF.

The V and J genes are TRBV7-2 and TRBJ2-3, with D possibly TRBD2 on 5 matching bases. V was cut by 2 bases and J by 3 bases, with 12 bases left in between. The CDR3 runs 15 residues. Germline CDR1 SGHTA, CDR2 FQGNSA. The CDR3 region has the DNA TGTGCCAGCAGCTTAACCGGACTGAGAACAGATACGCAGTATTTT. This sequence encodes CASSLTGLRTDTQYF.

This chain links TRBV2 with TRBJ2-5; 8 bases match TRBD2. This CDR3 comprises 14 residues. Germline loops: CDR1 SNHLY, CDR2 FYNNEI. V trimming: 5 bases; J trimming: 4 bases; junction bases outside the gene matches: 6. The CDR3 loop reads CASSRGGPGETQYF. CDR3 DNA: TGTGCCAGCAGTCGGGGGGGCCCAGGAGAGACCCAGTACTTC.

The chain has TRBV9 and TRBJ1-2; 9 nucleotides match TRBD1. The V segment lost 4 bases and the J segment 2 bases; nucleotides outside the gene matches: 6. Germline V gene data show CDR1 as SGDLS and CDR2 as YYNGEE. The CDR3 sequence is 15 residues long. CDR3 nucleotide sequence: TGTGCCAGCAGCATCCGGGACAGGGCCAACTATGGCTACACCTTC. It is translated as CASSIRDRANYGYTF.

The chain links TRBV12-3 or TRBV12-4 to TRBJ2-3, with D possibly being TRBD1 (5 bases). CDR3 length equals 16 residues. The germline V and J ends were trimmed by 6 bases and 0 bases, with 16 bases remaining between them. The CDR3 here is CASSPEGVWSTDTQYF. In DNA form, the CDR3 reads TGTGCCAGCAGCCCCGAAGGGGTTTGGAGCACAGATACGCAGTATTTT.

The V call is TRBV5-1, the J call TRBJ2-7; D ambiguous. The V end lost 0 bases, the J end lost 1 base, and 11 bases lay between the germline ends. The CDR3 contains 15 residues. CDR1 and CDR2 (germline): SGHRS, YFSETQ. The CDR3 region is CASSLGALLSYEQYF. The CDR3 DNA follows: TGCGCCAGCAGCTTGGGGGCACTACTATCCTACGAGCAGTACTTC.

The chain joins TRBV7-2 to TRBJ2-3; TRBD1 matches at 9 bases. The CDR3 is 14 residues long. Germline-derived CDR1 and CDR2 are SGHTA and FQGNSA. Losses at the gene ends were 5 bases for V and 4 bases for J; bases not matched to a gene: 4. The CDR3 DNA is TGTGCCAGCAGCGCTACAGGGGGCGCAGATACGCAGTATTTT. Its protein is CASSATGGADTQYF. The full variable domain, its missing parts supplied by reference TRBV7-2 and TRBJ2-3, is GAGVSQSPSNKVTEKGKDVELRCDPISGHTALYWYRQSLGQGLEFLIYFQGNSAPDKSGLPSDRFSAERTGGSVSTLTIQRTQQEDSAVYLCASSATGGADTQYFGPGTRLTVL.

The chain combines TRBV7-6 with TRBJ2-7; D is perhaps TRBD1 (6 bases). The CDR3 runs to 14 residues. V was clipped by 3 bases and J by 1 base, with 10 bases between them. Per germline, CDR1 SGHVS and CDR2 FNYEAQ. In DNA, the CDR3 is TGTGCCAGCAGCTTCCGGACAGAATCCTACGAGCAGTACTTC. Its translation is CASSFRTESYEQYF.

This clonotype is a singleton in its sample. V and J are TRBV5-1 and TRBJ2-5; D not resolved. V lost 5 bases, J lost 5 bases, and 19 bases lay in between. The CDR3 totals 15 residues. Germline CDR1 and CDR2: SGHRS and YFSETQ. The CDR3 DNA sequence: TGCGCCAGCAGGTCCCTTGGGATCTCTGGCGAGACCCAGTACTTC. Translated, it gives CASRSLGISGETQYF. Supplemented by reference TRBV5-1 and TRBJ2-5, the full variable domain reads KAGVTQTPRYLIKTRGQQVTLSCSPISGHRSVSWYQQTPGQGLQFLFEYFSETQRNKGNFPGRFSGRQFSNSRSEMNVSTLELGDSALYLCASRSLGISGETQYFGPGTRLLVL.

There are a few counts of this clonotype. CDR3 in DNA: TGTGCCAGCAGTTACGGGGGGCGGGGGCAAGAGACCCAGTACTTC. Residues: CASSYGGRGQETQYF. The rearrangement uses TRBV6-5 and TRBJ2-5; D is possibly TRBD2 (7 bases). Germline assignment: CDR1 MNHEY and CDR2 SVGAGI. This CDR3 comprises 15 residues. The V end was cut by 2 bases, the J end by 2 bases, with 12 bases between.

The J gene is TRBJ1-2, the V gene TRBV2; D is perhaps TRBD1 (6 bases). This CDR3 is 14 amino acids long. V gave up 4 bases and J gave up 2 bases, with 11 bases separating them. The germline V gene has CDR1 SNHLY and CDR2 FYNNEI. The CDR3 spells CASSAGGTNYGYTF. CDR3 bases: TGTGCCAGCAGTGCCGGGGGGACAAACTATGGCTACACCTTC.

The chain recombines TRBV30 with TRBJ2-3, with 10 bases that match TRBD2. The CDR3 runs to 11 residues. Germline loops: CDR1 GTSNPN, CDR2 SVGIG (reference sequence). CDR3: CSGTSERTQYF. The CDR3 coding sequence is TGTTCTGGGACTAGCGAGCGTACGCAGTATTTT.

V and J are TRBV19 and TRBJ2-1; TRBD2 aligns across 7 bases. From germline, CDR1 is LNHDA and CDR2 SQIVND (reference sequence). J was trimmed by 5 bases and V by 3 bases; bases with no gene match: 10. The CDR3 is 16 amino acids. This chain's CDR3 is CASSIVSGTFNNEQFF. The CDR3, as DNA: TGTGCCAGTAGTATTGTCAGCGGGACTTTTAACAATGAGCAGTTCTTC.

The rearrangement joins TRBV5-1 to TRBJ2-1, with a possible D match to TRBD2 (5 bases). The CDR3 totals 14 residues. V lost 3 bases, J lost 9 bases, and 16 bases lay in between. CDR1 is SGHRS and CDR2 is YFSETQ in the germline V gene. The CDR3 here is CASSSLGPGSEQFF. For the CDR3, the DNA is TGCGCCAGCAGCTCTCTGGGCCCGGGAAGTGAGCAGTTCTTC.

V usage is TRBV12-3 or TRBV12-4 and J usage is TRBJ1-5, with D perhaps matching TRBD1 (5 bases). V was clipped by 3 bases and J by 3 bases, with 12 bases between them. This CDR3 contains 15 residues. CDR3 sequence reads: CASSFSRVNNQPQHF. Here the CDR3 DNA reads TGTGCCAGCAGTTTTAGCAGGGTGAACAATCAGCCCCAGCATTTT.

Written as DNA, the CDR3 is TGCGCCAGCAGCCACGGAGGGGGAGCGAGCACCGGGGAGCTGTTTTTT. Protein sequence: CASSHGGGASTGELFF. V gene TRBV4-3 combines with J gene TRBJ2-2, with D perhaps matching TRBD1 or TRBD2 (6 bases each). Germline lookup yields CDR1 LGHNA and CDR2 YSLEER. Trimming shortened V by 3 bases and J by 4 bases, and 15 bases separated the two germline ends. This CDR3 is built from 16 residues.

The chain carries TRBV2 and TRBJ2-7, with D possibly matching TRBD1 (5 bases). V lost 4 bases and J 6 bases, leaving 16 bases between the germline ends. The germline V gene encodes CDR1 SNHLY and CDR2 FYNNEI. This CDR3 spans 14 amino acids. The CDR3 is CASSGQGRSVEQYF. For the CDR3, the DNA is TGTGCCAGCAGTGGTCAGGGAAGATCGGTCGAGCAGTACTTC.

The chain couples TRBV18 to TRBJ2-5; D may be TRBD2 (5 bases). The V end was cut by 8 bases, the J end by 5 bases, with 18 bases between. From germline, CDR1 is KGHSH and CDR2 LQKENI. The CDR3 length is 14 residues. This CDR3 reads CASGSRDPGETQYF. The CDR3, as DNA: TGTGCCAGCGGATCACGGGATCCTGGGGAGACCCAGTACTTC.

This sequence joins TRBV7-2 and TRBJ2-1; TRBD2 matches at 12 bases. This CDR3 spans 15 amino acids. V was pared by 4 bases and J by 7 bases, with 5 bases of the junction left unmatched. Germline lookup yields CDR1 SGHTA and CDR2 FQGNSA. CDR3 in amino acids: CASSSSGGAVNEQFF. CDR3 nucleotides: TGTGCCAGCAGCTCTAGCGGGGGGGCGGTGAATGAGCAGTTCTTC.

The CDR3, as DNA: TGTGCCAGCAGCGTAGAAAGCGGGGGCGCAGATACGCAGTATTTT. Encoded protein: CASSVESGGADTQYF. The V and J genes are TRBV9 and TRBJ2-3, with TRBD2 identical over 8 bases. J was trimmed by 4 bases and V by 0 bases; bases with no gene match: 4. The CDR3 has 15 residues. CDR1 and CDR2 (germline): SGDLS, YYNGEE.

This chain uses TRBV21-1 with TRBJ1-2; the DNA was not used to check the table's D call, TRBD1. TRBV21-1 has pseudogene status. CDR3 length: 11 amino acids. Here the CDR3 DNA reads TGTGCCAGAGGGACAGGCTATGGCTACACCTTC. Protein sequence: CARGTGYGYTF.

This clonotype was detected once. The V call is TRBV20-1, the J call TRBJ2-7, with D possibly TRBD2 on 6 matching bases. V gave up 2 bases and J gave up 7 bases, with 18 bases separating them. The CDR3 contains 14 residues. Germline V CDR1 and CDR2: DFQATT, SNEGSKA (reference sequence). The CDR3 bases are TGCAGTGCTAGACCCGAGGTCGGGGGAGTAGAGCAGTACTTC. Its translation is CSARPEVGGVEQYF.

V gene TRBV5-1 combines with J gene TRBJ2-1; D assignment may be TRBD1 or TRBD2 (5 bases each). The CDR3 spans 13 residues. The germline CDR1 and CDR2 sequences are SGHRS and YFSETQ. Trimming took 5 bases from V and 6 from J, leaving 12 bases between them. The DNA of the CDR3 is TGCGCCAGCAGTTCCGGGGCCCCCAATGAGCAGTTCTTC. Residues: CASSSGAPNEQFF.

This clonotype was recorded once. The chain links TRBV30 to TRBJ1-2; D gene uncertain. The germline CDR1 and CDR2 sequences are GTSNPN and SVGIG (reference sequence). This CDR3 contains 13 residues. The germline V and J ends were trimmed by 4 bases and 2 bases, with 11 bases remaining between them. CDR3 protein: CAWIPSRNYGYTF. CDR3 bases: TGTGCCTGGATCCCTTCACGGAACTATGGCTACACCTTC.

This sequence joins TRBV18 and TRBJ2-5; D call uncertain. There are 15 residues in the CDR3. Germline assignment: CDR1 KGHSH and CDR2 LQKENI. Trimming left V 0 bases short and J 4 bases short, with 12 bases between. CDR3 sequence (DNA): TGTGCCAGCTCACCACCGGTAGGAGTAAGAGAGACCCAGTACTTC. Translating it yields CASSPPVGVRETQYF.

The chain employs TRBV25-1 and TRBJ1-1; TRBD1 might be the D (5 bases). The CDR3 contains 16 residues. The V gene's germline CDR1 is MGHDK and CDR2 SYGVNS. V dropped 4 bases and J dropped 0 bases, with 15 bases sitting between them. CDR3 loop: CASSGAHVGLNTEAFF. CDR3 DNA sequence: TGTGCCAGCAGTGGGGCCCACGTGGGGCTGAACACTGAAGCTTTCTTT.

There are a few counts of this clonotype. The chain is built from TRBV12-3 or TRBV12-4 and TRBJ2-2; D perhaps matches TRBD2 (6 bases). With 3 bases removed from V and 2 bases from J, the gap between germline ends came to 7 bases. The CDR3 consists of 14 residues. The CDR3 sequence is CASSLGLNTGELFF. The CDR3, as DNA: TGTGCCAGCAGTTTGGGACTCAACACCGGGGAGCTGTTTTTT.